This T cell receptor beta chain was profiled in a study of T cell repertoires in cytomegalovirus infection (dated by TCRdb to the late 2010s). Regarding the complete study: The peptide stimulations were aimed at well-studied HLA-B-restricted epitopes as well as recently identified HLA-C-restricted CMV epitopes, whose presentation resists viral immunomodulation. Because public TCR beta signatures pointed to carriage of CMV infection together with the matching HLA type, the HLA type of each donor mattered for the analysis.

A note on this clonotype: This receptor's antigen is unknown. No base quality values were provided; no much bigger clone lies one nucleotide off.

CDR1 and CDR2 are drawn from the germline V gene: SGHRS, YFSETQ. The CDR3, from cysteine to phenylalanine, totals 16 residues. This entry keeps only the CDR3 DNA: 48 bases, framed from base 1. V and J are trimmed by 4 bases and 7 bases, and the gene matches miss 11 bases of the junction. What the study reported, not specific to this receptor: In both this cohort and an independent cohort of 352 donors, the cumulative frequency of public TCR beta family members distinguished carriers of CMV infection plus the relevant HLA type. In the ex vivo response, HLA-C-restricted CMV-specific TCR beta clonotypes were dominant, and in two of eight donors the single most frequent clonotype came from this HLA-C-restricted group.

The label giving this sample's treatment or condition can be read as: in vitro stimulation with specific CMV peptide epitopes to enrich CMV-specific T cells. The sequencer was an Illumina HiSeq 1500. In-frame beta chains were kept once TCRdb had trimmed the public reads at Q25 with fastp and called clones with MiXCR. A single entry per CDR3 protein holds the most common genes and DNA from its merged rows. The table for this sample lists hundreds of thousands of distinct CDR3 sequences; around 31% of them were counted only once. The ten largest clones represent 15% to 20% of the sample. Sequenced material: cultured PBMCs, taken from culture after CMV antigen stimulation. The sequence was collected from a human donor in good health (CMV status not recorded). Some clones in this sample may be carry-over from other donors' samples. This receptor chain uses TRBV5-1 and TRBJ1-4; a stretch of 9 junction bases matches TRBD1. The DNA is TGCGCCAGCAGCCCCCCGGGACAGGGCCTTGGTGAAAAACTGTTTTTT. Translation gives CASSPPGQGLGEKLFF.